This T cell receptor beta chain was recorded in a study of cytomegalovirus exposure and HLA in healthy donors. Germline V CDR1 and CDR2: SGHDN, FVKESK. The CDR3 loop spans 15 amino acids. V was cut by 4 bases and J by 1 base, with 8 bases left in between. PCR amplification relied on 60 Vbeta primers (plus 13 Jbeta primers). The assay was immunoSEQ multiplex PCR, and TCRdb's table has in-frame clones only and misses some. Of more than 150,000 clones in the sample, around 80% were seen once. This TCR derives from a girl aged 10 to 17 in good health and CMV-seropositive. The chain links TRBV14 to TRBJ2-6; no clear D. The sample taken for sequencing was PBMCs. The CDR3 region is CASSPRGSGANVLTF. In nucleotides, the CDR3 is TGTGCCAGCAGCCCCCGCGGTTCTGGGGCCAACGTCCTGACTTTC.